This is a list of T cell receptor beta chains from one sample in a study of response to subunit inactivated influenza vaccine. TCRdb reprocessed the RT-PCR reads with MiXCR, giving one entry per CDR3 protein. The sample includes about 780,000 distinct CDR3 sequences, around 20% of them seen just once. The sequencing used PBMCs from blood, collected roughly 5 days after vaccination. These receptors originate from a man over 45 who received an inactivated influenza vaccine. Both conserved end residues are part of each CDR3. A D gene is named only where the DNA matches it firmly. Expanded clones are given a class, and other clones once, few, many or no size at all.

. | TRBJ1-1 | . | TRBV11-2 | TGTGCCAGCAGCTTAGGGACCGTTGACACTGAAGCTTTCTTT | CASSLGTVDTEAFF
. | TRBJ2-3 | . | TRBV11-2 | TGTGCCAGCAGCTTAGTTGCACAGGCAGATACGCAGTATTTT | CASSLVAQADTQYF
. | TRBJ1-2 | TRBD1 | TRBV6-5 | TGTGCCAGCAGTTACGATTCGGGACAGGGTACTACCTATGGCTACACCTTC | CASSYDSGQGTTYGYTF
few | TRBJ2-1 | . | TRBV12-3/TRBV12-4 | TGTGCCAGCAGTTGGGCAGGGGCATCCTACAATGAGCAGTTCTTC | CASSWAGASYNEQFF
many | TRBJ2-7 | TRBD2 | TRBV7-2 | TGTGCCAGCAGCTTACTAGCGGCTCCCTCCTACGAGCAGTACTTC | CASSLLAAPSYEQYF
. | TRBJ1-4 | . | TRBV4-2 | TGTGCCAGCAGCCAAGATTCCCAGCGAGGGAAACTGTTTTTT | CASSQDSQRGKLFF
few | TRBJ2-3 | . | TRBV5-1 | TGCGCCAGCAGCGAAGCCGGGACATTACTCGGGGCAGATACGCAGTATTTT | CASSEAGTLLGADTQYF
few | TRBJ2-5 | . | TRBV20-1 | TGCAGTGCTATTGCGGGGAGAATTGGGGAGACCCAGTACTTC | CSAIAGRIGETQYF
few | TRBJ2-7 | TRBD2 | TRBV18 | TGTGCCAGCTCACCCTTCCCCAGCGGGGACCCCTACGAGCAGTACTTC | CASSPFPSGDPYEQYF
few | TRBJ2-2 | TRBD1 | TRBV10-3 | TGTGCCACCGGACAGGGGATGAACACCGGGGAGCTGTTTTTT | CATGQGMNTGELFF
. | TRBJ1-1 | . | TRBV5-1 | TGCGCCAGCAGCCCGGCGTACGGAACTGAAGCTTTCTTT | CASSPAYGTEAFF
many | TRBJ1-2 | . | TRBV20-1 | TGCAGTGCTAGACCTCTTACCCCAGGTTACGGCTACACCTTC | CSARPLTPGYGYTF
few | TRBJ2-7 | TRBD1 | TRBV10-1 | TGCGCCAGCAGTGAGTCGCGGAGGGACAGGCCGGACGAGCAGTACTTC | CASSESRRDRPDEQYF
. | TRBJ2-1 | . | TRBV27 | TGTGCCAGCAGTGTAGCGGATTCCTACAATGAGCAGTTCTTC | CASSVADSYNEQFF
few | TRBJ1-2 | . | TRBV5-1 | TGCGCCAGCAGCTTGGGTGCGGCCCCCGGTGGCTACACCTTC | CASSLGAAPGGYTF
. | TRBJ2-7 | . | TRBV4-1 | TGCGCCAGCAGCCAAGTAAGAGGGCTATCCTACGAGCAGTACTTC | CASSQVRGLSYEQYF
few | TRBJ2-3 | TRBD2 | TRBV20-1 | TGCAGTGCGACTATAGCGGGAGGGGGCACAGATACGCAGTATTTT | CSATIAGGGTDTQYF